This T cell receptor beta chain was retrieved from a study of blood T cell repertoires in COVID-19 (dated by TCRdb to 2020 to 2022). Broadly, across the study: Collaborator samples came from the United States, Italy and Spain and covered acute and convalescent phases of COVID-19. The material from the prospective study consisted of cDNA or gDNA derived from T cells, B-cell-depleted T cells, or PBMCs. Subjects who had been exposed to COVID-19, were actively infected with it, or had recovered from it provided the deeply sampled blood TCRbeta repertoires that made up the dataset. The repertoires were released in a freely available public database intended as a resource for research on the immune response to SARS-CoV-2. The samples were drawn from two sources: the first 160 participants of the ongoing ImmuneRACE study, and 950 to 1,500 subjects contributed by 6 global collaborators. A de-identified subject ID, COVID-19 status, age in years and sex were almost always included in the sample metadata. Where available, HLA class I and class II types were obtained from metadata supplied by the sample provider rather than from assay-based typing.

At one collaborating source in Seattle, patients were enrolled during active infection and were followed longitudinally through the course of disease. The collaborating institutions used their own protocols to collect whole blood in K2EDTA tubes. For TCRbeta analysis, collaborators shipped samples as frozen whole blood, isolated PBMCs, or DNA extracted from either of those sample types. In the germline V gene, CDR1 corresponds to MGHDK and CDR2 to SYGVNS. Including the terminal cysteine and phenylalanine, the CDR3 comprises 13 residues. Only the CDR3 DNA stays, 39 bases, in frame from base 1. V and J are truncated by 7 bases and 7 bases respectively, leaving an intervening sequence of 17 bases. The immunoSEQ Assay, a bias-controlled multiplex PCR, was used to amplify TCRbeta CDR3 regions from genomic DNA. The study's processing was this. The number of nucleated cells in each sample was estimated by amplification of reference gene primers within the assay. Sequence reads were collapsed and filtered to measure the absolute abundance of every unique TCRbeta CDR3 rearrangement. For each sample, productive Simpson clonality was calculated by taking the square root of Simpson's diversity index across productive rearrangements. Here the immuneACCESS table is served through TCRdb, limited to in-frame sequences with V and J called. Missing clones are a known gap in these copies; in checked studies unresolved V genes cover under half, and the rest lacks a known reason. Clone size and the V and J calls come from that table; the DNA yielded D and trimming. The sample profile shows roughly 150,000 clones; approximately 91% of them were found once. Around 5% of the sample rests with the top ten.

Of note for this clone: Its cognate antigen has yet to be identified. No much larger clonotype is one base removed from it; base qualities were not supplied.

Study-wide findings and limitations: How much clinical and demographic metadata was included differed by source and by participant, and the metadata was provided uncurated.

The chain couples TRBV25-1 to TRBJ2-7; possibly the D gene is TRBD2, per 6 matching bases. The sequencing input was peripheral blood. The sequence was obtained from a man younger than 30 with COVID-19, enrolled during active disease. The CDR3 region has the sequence CASNPGGSREQYF. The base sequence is TGTGCCAGCAACCCTGGGGGGTCACGAGAGCAGTACTTC.